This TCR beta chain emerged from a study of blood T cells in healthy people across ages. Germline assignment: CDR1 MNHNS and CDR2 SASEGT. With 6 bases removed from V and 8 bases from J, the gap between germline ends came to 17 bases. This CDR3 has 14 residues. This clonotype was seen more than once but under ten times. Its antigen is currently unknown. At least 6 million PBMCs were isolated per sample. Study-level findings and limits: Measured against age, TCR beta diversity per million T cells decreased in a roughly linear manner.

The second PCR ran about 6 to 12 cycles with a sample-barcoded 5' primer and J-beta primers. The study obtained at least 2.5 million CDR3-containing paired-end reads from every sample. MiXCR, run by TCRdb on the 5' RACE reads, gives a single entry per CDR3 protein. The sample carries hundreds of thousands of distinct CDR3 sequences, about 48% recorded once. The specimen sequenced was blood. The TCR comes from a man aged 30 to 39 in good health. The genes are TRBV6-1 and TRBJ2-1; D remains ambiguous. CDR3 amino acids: CASRVANSAHEQFF. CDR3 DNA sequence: TGTGCCAGCAGAGTCGCTAATTCTGCCCATGAGCAGTTCTTC.